The next 25 T cell receptor beta chains were all read from a single sample in a study of blood T cell repertoires in COVID-19. Some clones are missing from TCRdb's copy, which holds only in-frame ones; the method was immunoSEQ multiplex PCR. The sample records some 73,000 clones, around 70% being singletons. The sequencing input was peripheral blood. The receptors come from a man aged 55 to 70 with acute or convalescent COVID-19.

The chain links TRBV6-5 to TRBJ2-3, with a possible D match to TRBD1 (6 bases). The V end lost 6 bases, the J end lost 2 bases, and 9 bases lay between the germline ends. The CDR3 totals 13 residues. CDR1 is MNHEY and CDR2 is SVGAGI in the germline V gene. CDR3 in DNA: TGTGCCAGCAGACGGGACATCACAGATACGCAGTATTTT. It codes for CASRRDITDTQYF.

The chain has TRBV11-2 and TRBJ1-4; 8 nucleotides match TRBD1. Trimming removed 3 bases from V and 8 bases from J; junction bases left unmatched: 5. CDR1 SGHAT and CDR2 FQNNGV come from the germline V gene. The CDR3 has 14 amino acids. Written as DNA, the CDR3 is TGTGCCAGCAGCTTCGGGACAGGTGGCGAAAAACTGTTTTTT. Protein product: CASSFGTGGEKLFF.

This clone showed up just once. The V and J genes are TRBV11-2 and TRBJ1-4, with 9 bases aligning to TRBD1. Unmatched junction bases numbered 8, after V lost 5 bases and J lost 4 bases. CDR3 size: 16 residues. The germline V gene has CDR1 SGHAT and CDR2 FQNNGV. The CDR3 loop is CASSPRTGADNEKLFF. CDR3 DNA sequence: TGTGCCAGCAGCCCACGGACAGGGGCCGATAATGAAAAACTGTTTTTT.

J is TRBJ2-5 and V is TRBV5-1; the D gene is possibly TRBD1 (5 bases). The V and J ends lost 6 bases and 4 bases respectively, with 16 bases between them. CDR3 length equals 14 residues. Germline assignment: CDR1 SGHRS and CDR2 YFSETQ. As DNA, the CDR3 is TGCGCCAGCAAATCCAGGGAAGGCGGAGAGACCCAGTACTTC. Protein product: CASKSREGGETQYF.

This chain connects TRBV2 to TRBJ1-1; no reliable D call. Germline CDR1 is SNHLY and CDR2 is FYNNEI. Trimming shortened V by 1 base and J by 3 bases, and 12 bases separated the two germline ends. The CDR3 has 15 residues. As DNA, the CDR3 is TGTGCCAGCAGTGAAGAACTGCCACGGGACACTGAAGCTTTCTTT. Translated, it gives CASSEELPRDTEAFF.

This clone came up a few times. The V and J genes are TRBV6-5 and TRBJ2-1, with D perhaps matching TRBD1 (6 bases). V gave up 10 bases and J gave up 8 bases, with 18 bases separating them. Looked up from germline, CDR1 is MNHEY and CDR2 is SVGAGI. CDR3 length: 13 residues. CDR3 region: CANRFSQGHEQFF. For the CDR3, the DNA is TGTGCCAACAGGTTTTCACAGGGTCATGAGCAGTTCTTC.

This chain joins TRBV14 and TRBJ2-2, with D uncertain. V was trimmed by 1 base and J by 0 bases, leaving 9 bases between them. The CDR3 is made up of 16 amino acids. Germline assignment: CDR1 SGHDN and CDR2 FVKESK. The CDR3, as DNA: TGTGCCAGCAGCCAAGGCGGTCAACCGAACACCGGGGAGCTGTTTTTT. It encodes CASSQGGQPNTGELFF.

J is TRBJ2-5 and V is TRBV9, with 7 bases lining up with TRBD2. This CDR3 contains 14 residues. Unmatched junction bases numbered 8, after V lost 4 bases and J lost 5 bases. Germline assignment: CDR1 SGDLS and CDR2 YYNGEE. CDR3: CASSPWGGRETQYF. The CDR3 region has the DNA TGTGCCAGCAGCCCCTGGGGGGGGAGGGAGACCCAGTACTTC. The complete variable domain, with remaining parts taken from reference TRBV9 and TRBJ2-5, reads DSGVTQTPKHLITATGQRVTLRCSPRSGDLSVYWYQQSLDQGLQFLIQYYNGEERAKGNILERFSAQQFPDLHSELNLSSLELGDSALYFCASSPWGGRETQYFGPGTRLLVL.

The chain couples TRBV7-9 to TRBJ2-5; 7 positions agree with TRBD2. Per the germline V gene, CDR1 is SEHNR and CDR2 is FQNEAQ (reference sequence). The CDR3 spans 16 residues. With 6 bases clipped from V and 5 bases from J, the junction kept 15 bases outside the gene matches. CDR3 bases: TGTGCCAGCAGTCAAGGCGGCGGGAGATGGCAGGAGACCCAGTACTTC. This sequence encodes CASSQGGGRWQETQYF.

The chain joins TRBV24-1 to TRBJ2-6; weak D call: TRBD2 (7 bases). V shed 3 bases and J shed 4 bases, with 12 bases lying between them. Germline V gives CDR1 KGHDR, CDR2 SFDVKD. The CDR3 totals 16 residues. The CDR3 sequence: CATSDGRGAGANVLTF. In DNA, the CDR3 is TGTGCCACCAGTGATGGGAGGGGGGCGGGGGCCAACGTCCTGACTTTC.

This chain connects TRBV6-5 to TRBJ1-4; 7 bases align to TRBD1. V lost 8 bases and J lost 5; bases outside the gene matches: 8. In germline, CDR1 is MNHEY, CDR2 SVGAGI. CDR3 length equals 14 residues. The DNA for the CDR3 is TGTGCCAGCTTCTGGACAGGAGGAAATGAAAAACTGTTTTTT. As protein: CASFWTGGNEKLFF.

The chain combines TRBV6-6 with TRBJ2-7, with 8 nucleotides matching TRBD2. This CDR3 comprises 13 residues. With 9 bases clipped from V and 6 bases from J, the junction kept 10 bases outside the gene matches. From germline, CDR1 is MNHNY and CDR2 SVGAGI (reference sequence). The CDR3 spells CASSGTSDGEQYF. The CDR3 DNA is TGTGCCAGTTCCGGGACTAGTGACGGCGAGCAGTACTTC.

This chain links TRBV7-8 with TRBJ2-1; 16 bases fit TRBD2. The CDR3 is 20 residues long. Germline CDR1 reads SGHVS; CDR2 reads FQNEAQ. With V trimmed by 5 bases and J by 1 base, 11 bases remained unmatched. CDR3 DNA: TGTGCCAGCAGCCCAACAGAGGGACTAGCGGGAGGGATTTCCTACAATGAGCAGTTCTTC. It is translated as CASSPTEGLAGGISYNEQFF.

The CDR3 here is CATSDPSEGTDTQYF. The DNA for the CDR3 is TGTGCCACCAGTGATCCCTCGGAGGGGACAGATACGCAGTATTTT. The chain couples TRBV24-1 to TRBJ2-3; maybe TRBD2 (6 bases). This CDR3 is built from 15 residues. CDR1 KGHDR and CDR2 SFDVKD come from the germline V gene. Trimming stripped 3 bases from V and 3 bases from J, with 12 bases between.

The J gene is TRBJ1-1, the V gene TRBV5-4; TRBD1 aligns across 8 bases. Germline assignment: CDR1 SGHNT and CDR2 YYREEE (reference sequence). The CDR3 sequence is 15 residues long. V lost 4 bases, J lost 6 bases, and 11 bases stayed unmatched. The CDR3 DNA is TGTGCCAGCAGCCCGAGACAGGGGACCGGGGCTGAAGCTTTCTTT. This translates into CASSPRQGTGAEAFF.

This clone was seen only once. This chain uses TRBV2 with TRBJ2-1; tentative D call: TRBD1 (5 bases). This CDR3 is built from 14 residues. CDR1 is SNHLY, CDR2 FYNNEI, per germline. Deletions cut 2 bases from V and 7 bases from J, with 12 bases between. The CDR3 loop reads CASSETLGVNEQFF. Here the CDR3 DNA reads TGTGCCAGCAGTGAAACCCTAGGGGTTAATGAGCAGTTCTTC.

The count of this clone is one. The rearrangement joins TRBV23-1 to TRBJ2-7; D is undetermined. TRBV23-1 is treated as an ORF (open reading frame) with a function not yet certain. The V and J ends lost 0 bases and 3 bases respectively, with 6 bases between them. CDR3 length equals 13 residues. CDR3 loop: CASSQSFSYEQYF. For the CDR3, the DNA is TGCGCCAGCAGTCAATCGTTCAGCTACGAGCAGTACTTC.

The J gene is TRBJ1-2, the V gene TRBV30; no reliable D call. Germline V CDR1 and CDR2: GTSNPN, SVGIG (reference sequence). V dropped 5 bases and J dropped 8 bases, with 12 bases sitting between them. The CDR3 loop spans 11 amino acids. In DNA form, the CDR3 reads TGTGCCTGGGGTCCCCCGGGAGGCTACACCTTC. This translates into CAWGPPGGYTF.

V and J are TRBV7-2 and TRBJ2-5, with unresolved D. Trimming took 1 base from V and 1 from J, leaving 4 bases between them. The germline CDR1 and CDR2 sequences are SGHTA and FQGNSA. This CDR3 region has 13 residues. Written as DNA, the CDR3 is TGTGCCAGCAGCTTAGGGGCCCAAGAGACCCAGTACTTC. Translated: CASSLGAQETQYF.

This clone was observed at least ten times. The V gene is TRBV6-4, the J gene TRBJ2-1, with a possible D match to TRBD2 (6 bases). CDR3 length: 15 residues. V was cut by 0 bases and J by 0 bases, with 6 bases left in between. CDR1 is MRHNA and CDR2 is SNTAGT in the germline V gene. CDR3 DNA: TGTGCCAGCAGTGACTCTAGCGGCTCCTACAATGAGCAGTTCTTC. It codes for CASSDSSGSYNEQFF.

The chain links TRBV19 to TRBJ2-2; TRBD1 aligns across 9 bases. V was pared by 7 bases and J by 2 bases, with 11 bases of the junction left unmatched. Germline values: CDR1 LNHDA, CDR2 SQIVND (reference sequence). The CDR3 has 17 residues. The CDR3 region has the DNA TGTGCCAGTACCATTGGCGAGGACAGGGGTAACACCGGGGAGCTGTTTTTT. Its translation: CASTIGEDRGNTGELFF.

The V call is TRBV4-2, the J call TRBJ1-1, with 7 bases fitting TRBD1. The CDR3 extends over 16 amino acids. Trimming removed 2 bases from V and 0 bases from J; junction bases left unmatched: 6. Germline assignment: CDR1 LGHNA and CDR2 YNFKEQ. The DNA for the CDR3 is TGTGCCAGCAGCCAACCCCGGACAGGATTGAACACTGAAGCTTTCTTT. It specifies CASSQPRTGLNTEAFF.

This chain uses TRBV13 with TRBJ2-5; 10 bases are shared with TRBD2. The J segment lost 5 bases and the V segment lost 5 bases, leaving 8 bases of the junction unmatched. CDR3 length: 15 residues. Germline CDR1 reads PRHDT; CDR2 reads FYEKMQ (reference sequence). In DNA form, the CDR3 reads TGTGCCAGCAGCCCAGCGGGGGGGCTTAGGGAGACCCAGTACTTC. This translates into CASSPAGGLRETQYF.

The chain joins TRBV5-1 to TRBJ2-1; 8 bases are a match to TRBD1. J gave up 8 bases and V 2 bases, and 3 bases lay outside the gene matches. CDR3 length: 13 residues. Germline loops: CDR1 SGHRS, CDR2 YFSETQ. The CDR3 sequence: CASSLDRGDEQFF. The CDR3 nucleotides read TGCGCCAGCAGCTTAGACAGGGGTGATGAGCAGTTCTTC. Full variable domain (outside the CDR3, taken from reference TRBV5-1 and TRBJ2-1): KAGVTQTPRYLIKTRGQQVTLSCSPISGHRSVSWYQQTPGQGLQFLFEYFSETQRNKGNFPGRFSGRQFSNSRSEMNVSTLELGDSALYLCASSLDRGDEQFFGPGTRLTVL.

This clone was counted between two and nine times. V usage is TRBV29-1 and J usage is TRBJ1-5; 7 nucleotides align to TRBD1. The germline V gene has CDR1 SQVTM and CDR2 ANQGSEA. The CDR3 is 12 amino acids. Germline trimming cut 6 bases from V and 10 bases from J; bases unmatched to any gene: 9. The CDR3 DNA follows: TGCAGCGTGCGGGACAGCAGTCAACCCCAGCATTTT. Translated: CSVRDSSQPQHF.